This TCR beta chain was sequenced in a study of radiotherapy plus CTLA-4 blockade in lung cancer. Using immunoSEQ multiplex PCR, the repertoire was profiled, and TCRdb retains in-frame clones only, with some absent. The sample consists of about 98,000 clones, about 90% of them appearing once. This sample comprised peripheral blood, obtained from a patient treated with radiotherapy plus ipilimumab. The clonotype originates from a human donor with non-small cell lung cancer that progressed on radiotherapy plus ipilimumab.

CDR3 in amino acids: CASNGVSEKLFF. The CDR3 region has the DNA TGTGCCAGCAACGGGGTTAGTGAAAAACTGTTTTTT. V gene TRBV6-1 combines with J gene TRBJ1-4; no reliable D call. The germline V gene has CDR1 MNHNS and CDR2 SASEGT. CDR3 length equals 12 residues. Trimming removed 7 bases at V and 7 bases at J, with 10 bases between.